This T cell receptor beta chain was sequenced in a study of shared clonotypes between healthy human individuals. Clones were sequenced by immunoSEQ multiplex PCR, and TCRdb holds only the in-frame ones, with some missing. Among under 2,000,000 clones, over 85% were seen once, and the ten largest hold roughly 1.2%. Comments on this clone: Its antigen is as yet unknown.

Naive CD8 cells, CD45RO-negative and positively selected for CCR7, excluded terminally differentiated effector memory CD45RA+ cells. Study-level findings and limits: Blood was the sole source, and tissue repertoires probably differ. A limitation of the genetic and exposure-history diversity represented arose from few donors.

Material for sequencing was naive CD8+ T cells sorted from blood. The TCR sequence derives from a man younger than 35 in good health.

The CDR3 region is CASSPNLRSSYNEQFF. In DNA, the CDR3 is TGTGCCAGCAGCCCAAACCTTAGGAGCTCCTACAATGAGCAGTTCTTC. This sequence joins TRBV13 and TRBJ2-1; no definite D call. Trimming cost V 5 bases and J 0 bases, with 14 bases left between them. CDR3 length: 16 residues. Germline CDR1 reads PRHDT; CDR2 reads FYEKMQ (reference sequence).